These 18 T cell receptor beta chains were sequenced from one sample in a study of identical twins. TCRdb redid the calling of the 5' RACE reads with MiXCR, one entry per CDR3 protein. The table lists roughly 750,000 distinct CDR3 sequences, 20% to 25% of them singletons. This same sample was also taken into another study, of T cells expressing NK-cell markers.

The sample taken for sequencing was PBMCs. The receptor source for this set is a woman younger than 30 in good health.

This clonotype was observed a few times. V gene TRBV12-3 or TRBV12-4 combines with J gene TRBJ2-4; TRBD2 matches 7 bases. The CDR3 covers 13 residues. V lost 3 bases to trimming and J lost 6 bases; unmatched junction nucleotides: 2. DNA for the CDR3: TGTGCCAGCAGTTTCGCTAGCGGAAACATTCAGTACTTC. Translated: CASSFASGNIQYF.

The V call is TRBV5-1, the J call TRBJ2-1; D gene unclear. V lost 0 bases, J lost 12 bases, and 16 bases lay in between. The CDR3 totals 14 residues. Germline-derived CDR1 and CDR2 are SGHRS and YFSETQ. Here the CDR3 reads CASSLVGLDGAQFF. In nucleotides, the CDR3 is TGCGCCAGCAGCTTGGTCGGGCTAGACGGCGCGCAGTTCTTC.

In its sample, this clonotype was seen a few times. The V and J genes are TRBV20-1 and TRBJ2-1, with 9 bases aligning to TRBD2. This CDR3 is built from 13 residues. V dropped 5 bases and J dropped 7; count of bases not matched to a gene: 6. Germline lookup yields CDR1 DFQATT and CDR2 SNEGSKA (reference sequence). CDR3 in DNA: TGCAGTGCTCGCAGCGGGAGGAAAAATGAGCAGTTCTTC. Amino acid sequence: CSARSGRKNEQFF.

The table lists this clonotype with a count of one. The chain joins TRBV20-1 to TRBJ2-6; D call uncertain. V was trimmed by 6 bases and J by 0 bases, leaving 9 bases between them. The CDR3 covers 14 residues. Germline loops: CDR1 DFQATT, CDR2 SNEGSKA (reference sequence). CDR3 sequence reads: CSAIESSGANVLTF. The CDR3 DNA follows: TGCAGTGCCATAGAGAGCTCTGGGGCCAACGTCCTGACTTTC.

This clonotype has only a few counts. The V and J genes are TRBV6-5 and TRBJ2-1, with TRBD2 as a possible D gene (6 bases). The CDR3 spans 15 residues. The V end was cut by 0 bases, the J end by 6 bases, with 12 bases between. Germline loops: CDR1 MNHEY, CDR2 SVGAGI. The CDR3 is CASSYSTREINEQFF. CDR3 nucleotides: TGTGCCAGCAGTTACTCGACACGGGAGATCAATGAGCAGTTCTTC.

The chain employs TRBV6-5 and TRBJ2-7; a weak D match, TRBD2 (5 bases). Per germline, CDR1 MNHEY and CDR2 SVGAGI. This CDR3 region has 15 residues. V lost 0 bases and J 1 base, leaving 10 bases between the germline ends. The CDR3 DNA follows: TGTGCCAGCAGTTACTCCCCGAGAGGGTCCTACGAGCAGTACTTC. Residues: CASSYSPRGSYEQYF.

This sequence joins TRBV5-1 and TRBJ2-1; 8 bases are a match to TRBD1. Germline V gene sequence: CDR1 SGHRS, CDR2 YFSETQ. Losses at the gene ends were 10 bases for V and 5 bases for J; bases not matched to a gene: 8. There are 13 residues in the CDR3. CDR3 coding DNA: TGCGCCTCGAGGACAGGGACGGACAATGAGCAGTTCTTC. Translating gives CASRTGTDNEQFF.

The J gene is TRBJ2-1, the V gene TRBV6-2 or TRBV6-3; D may be TRBD1 (6 bases). CDR1 MNHEY and CDR2 SVGEGT come from the germline V gene. This CDR3 region has 17 residues. Trimming took off 2 bases at V and 8 bases at J, with 22 bases between the two ends. CDR3 sequence reads: CASSYSMTRRGTDEQFF. The DNA of the CDR3 is TGTGCCAGCAGTTACAGTATGACACGTAGGGGGACGGATGAGCAGTTCTTC.

The chain links TRBV9 to TRBJ2-1; the D gene is possibly TRBD1 (5 bases). This CDR3 contains 15 residues. Trimming took off 3 bases at V and 2 bases at J, with 12 bases between the two ends. Germline V gene data show CDR1 as SGDLS and CDR2 as YYNGEE. CDR3 region: CASSALQGTYNEQFF. CDR3 nucleotide sequence: TGTGCCAGCAGCGCACTGCAGGGTACCTACAATGAGCAGTTCTTC.

J is TRBJ2-1 and V is TRBV4-3; TRBD2 matches 13 bases. V lost 0 bases, J lost 4 bases, and 6 bases stayed unmatched. Germline V gene lookup returns CDR1 LGHNA and CDR2 YSLEER. CDR3 length: 18 residues. In DNA, the CDR3 is TGCGCCAGCAGCCAAGATGGGCCGGGACTAGCGGGATACAATGAGCAGTTCTTC. This gives the protein CASSQDGPGLAGYNEQFF.

The J gene is TRBJ1-1, the V gene TRBV10-2; maybe TRBD1 (5 bases). CDR3 length: 18 amino acids. V was clipped by 4 bases and J by 5 bases, with 26 bases between them. Germline V CDR1 and CDR2: WSHSY, SAAADI. The CDR3 reads CASSASGRTVGGETEAFF. The CDR3 nucleotides read TGCGCCAGCAGTGCCTCCGGCAGGACTGTCGGGGGGGAGACTGAAGCTTTCTTT.

The V call is TRBV20-1, the J call TRBJ2-7, with TRBD2 identical over 10 bases. CDR1 is DFQATT, CDR2 SNEGSKA, per germline (reference sequence). Trimming took 5 bases from V and 2 from J; bases not matched to a gene: 6. The CDR3 runs 14 residues. CDR3 sequence: CSASGLAVPYEQYF. The CDR3 DNA reads as TGCAGTGCTTCAGGACTAGCGGTTCCCTACGAGCAGTACTTC.

This clonotype showed up just a few times. The chain has TRBV12-3 or TRBV12-4 and TRBJ1-2; TRBD1 is a possible D gene (6 bases). Trimming removed 3 bases from V and 5 bases from J, with 13 bases in between. This CDR3 is built from 14 residues. CDR3 in DNA: TGTGCCAGCAGTTTCAGGGGATCGGAATATGGCTACACCTTC. As protein: CASSFRGSEYGYTF.

This clonotype has a handful of counts. As DNA, the CDR3 is TGTGCCAGCAGCTTAATTTCAGGGACTGAAGCTTTCTTT. This sequence encodes CASSLISGTEAFF. V gene TRBV7-3 combines with J gene TRBJ1-1; the D gene is possibly TRBD1 (5 bases). The CDR3 runs to 13 residues. Trimming removed 1 base from V and 5 bases from J, with 8 bases in between. The germline CDR1 and CDR2 sequences are SGHTA and FQGTGA.

This sequence joins TRBV7-9 and TRBJ2-1; D is undetermined. Trimming removed 5 bases at V and 6 bases at J, with 8 bases between. CDR3 length: 12 amino acids. Per germline, CDR1 SEHNR and CDR2 FQNEAQ (reference sequence). The CDR3 protein is CASSPISNEQFF. The CDR3 DNA sequence: TGTGCCAGCAGCCCGATCAGCAATGAGCAGTTCTTC.

This clonotype came up a few times. The chain joins TRBV20-1 to TRBJ1-5; D ambiguous. Trimming took 5 bases from V and 0 from J, leaving 11 bases between them. The CDR3 totals 14 residues. CDR1 DFQATT and CDR2 SNEGSKA come from the germline V gene (reference sequence). The CDR3 reads CSAPGRDSNQPQHF. The CDR3 nucleotides are TGCAGTGCTCCTGGACGGGATAGCAATCAGCCCCAGCATTTT.

In this sample, this clonotype turned up many times. The chain uses TRBV4-2 and TRBJ1-1, with D uncertain. This CDR3 region has 15 residues. CDR1 and CDR2 (germline): LGHNA, YNFKEQ. Trimming left V 1 base short and J 0 bases short, with 9 bases between. DNA of the CDR3: TGTGCCAGCAGCCAAGTTCGAGCATTGAACACTGAAGCTTTCTTT. Encoded protein: CASSQVRALNTEAFF.

This clonotype was seen many times. The chain is built from TRBV5-1 and TRBJ2-3, with 8 bases lining up with TRBD2. CDR3 size: 14 residues. Germline CDR1 reads SGHRS; CDR2 reads YFSETQ. The V gene end was trimmed by 2 bases and the J gene end by 4 bases; junction bases not matched to a gene: 3. The CDR3 reads CASSFSGGPDTQYF. In DNA, the CDR3 is TGCGCCAGCAGCTTCTCGGGGGGGCCAGATACGCAGTATTTT.